These T cell receptor beta chains were read from a single sample in a study of shared clonotypes between healthy human individuals. Only in-frame clones appear in the TCRdb table, and some are missing; sequencing was by immunoSEQ multiplex PCR. The sample has around 510,000 clones, approximately 95% seen once; the top ten hold approximately 0.06%. Material: naive CD4+ T cells sorted from blood. The receptor source for this set is a woman between 25 and 40 years old in good health. Each CDR3 is given with its conserved first and last residue. D genes are given only for firm matches. Clone size, where shown, is once, few, many, or a class for clones that have expanded.

V: TRBV5-4; size: -; length: 18; J: TRBJ2-3; D: TRBD1; CDR3: CASSLAGTGGASTDTQYF; DNA: TGTGCCAGCAGCTTGGCCGGGACAGGGGGTGCTAGCACAGATACGCAGTATTTT
V: TRBV20-1; size: -; length: 10; J: TRBJ1-4; D: -; CDR3: CLAGNEKLFF; DNA: TGCCTTGCAGGGAATGAAAAACTGTTTTTT
V: TRBV7-9; size: -; length: 11; J: TRBJ1-4; D: -; CDR3: CASSPGGKLFF; DNA: TGTGCCAGCAGCCCGGGCGGAAAACTGTTTTTT
V: TRBV18; size: -; length: 13; J: TRBJ1-4; D: -; CDR3: CASSTGLVEKLFF; DNA: TGTGCCAGCTCAACGGGGTTGGTTGAAAAACTGTTTTTT
V: TRBV4-1; size: once; length: 17; J: TRBJ1-5; D: -; CDR3: CASSRVPITGTEQPQHF; DNA: TGCGCCAGCAGCCGGGTGCCGATCACAGGGACCGAGCAGCCCCAGCATTTT
V: TRBV4-1; size: once; length: 20; J: TRBJ2-7; D: -; CDR3: CASSQVVRRVGIRGSYEQYF; DNA: TGCGCCAGCAGCCAAGTTGTACGAAGGGTAGGGATTAGGGGCTCCTACGAGCAGTACTTC
V: TRBV5-4; size: -; length: 14; J: TRBJ1-2; D: -; CDR3: CASSSREWASGYTF; DNA: TGTGCCAGCAGCTCCCGGGAATGGGCTAGCGGCTACACCTTC
V: TRBV7-5; size: -; length: 14; J: TRBJ2-1; D: -; CDR3: CVRSPKRPYNEQFF; DNA: TGTGTCAGAAGCCCCAAGCGGCCATACAATGAGCAGTTCTTC
V: TRBV12-5; size: once; length: 14; J: TRBJ1-1; D: -; CDR3: CASGLGPPNTEAFF; DNA: TGTGCTAGTGGTCTCGGGCCACCGAACACTGAAGCTTTCTTT
V: TRBV19; size: once; length: 16; J: TRBJ2-3; D: -; CDR3: CASSMITGSSTDTQYF; DNA: TGTGCCAGTAGTATGATAACAGGATCTAGCACAGATACGCAGTATTTT
V: TRBV19; size: -; length: 16; J: TRBJ2-1; D: -; CDR3: CASSIDRGSFYNEQFF; DNA: TGTGCCAGTAGTATAGATAGGGGATCCTTCTACAATGAGCAGTTCTTC
V: TRBV6-1; size: -; length: 14; J: TRBJ1-3; D: TRBD1; CDR3: CASTETGVGNTIYF; DNA: TGTGCCAGCACCGAGACAGGGGTTGGAAACACCATATATTTT
V: TRBV2; size: -; length: 14; J: TRBJ1-1; D: -; CDR3: CASSPGQPNTEAFF; DNA: TGTGCCAGCAGCCCTGGACAGCCTAACACTGAAGCTTTCTTT
V: TRBV14; size: -; length: 17; J: TRBJ2-1; D: TRBD2; CDR3: CASSPLLTSGSRNEQFF; DNA: TGTGCCAGCAGCCCACTCCTGACTAGCGGGAGCCGCAATGAGCAGTTCTTC
V: TRBV29-1; size: -; length: 13; J: TRBJ2-3; D: TRBD2; CDR3: CSVVGSGGDTQYF; DNA: TGCAGCGTTGTAGGTAGCGGGGGGGATACGCAGTATTTT
V: TRBV18; size: -; length: 13; J: TRBJ1-4; D: -; CDR3: CASGIGLNEKLFF; DNA: TGTGCCAGTGGTATCGGGCTCAATGAAAAACTGTTTTTT
V: TRBV7-7; size: -; length: 15; J: TRBJ2-2; D: -; CDR3: CASSTGLVPTGELFF; DNA: TGTGCCAGCAGCACAGGGCTTGTGCCCACCGGGGAGCTGTTTTTT